This record concerns one T cell receptor beta chain sequence. The target antigen is unknown. V was pared by 2 bases and J by 8 bases, with 3 bases between. The CDR3 sequence is 10 residues long. The germline gives CDR1 MNHEY, CDR2 SVGAGI. The entry originates in a study of T cell responses to AZD1222 COVID-19 vaccine. For the study at large: Second doses were pooled across both intervals (about 4 or about 12 weeks).

The table came from immunoSEQ multiplex PCR; TCRdb's copy has only in-frame clones and leaves some out. The table has 150,000 to 200,000 clones, 87% seen once. Whole-study results and caveats: In a largely white British group with more females than males, clonal diversity was possibly underestimated. Dominant at 160-218 and 743-854, vaccine-associated CD4 TCRs also spanned spike. Sampling that yielded the repertoires occurred only after the peak T cell response.

The sequencing used peripheral blood, collected on day 0 of AZD1222 vaccination. The V and J genes are TRBV6-5 and TRBJ1-2; D gene ambiguous. The receptor's source is an adult in good health. In DNA, the CDR3 is TGTGCCAGCAGTTACGGAGGCTACACCTTC. Its translation is CASSYGGYTF.